The 14 T cell receptor beta chains presented below share a single source sample, sequenced in a study of OX40 agonist ivuxolimab in advanced cancers. Measured with immunoSEQ multiplex PCR; TCRdb has only the in-frame clones, and not every one. The sample contains 70,000 to 85,000 clones, about 92% of which appear only once. The specimen was CD4+ or CD8+ T cells sorted from blood, collected in a trial of the OX40 agonist ivuxolimab. Source of these receptors: an adult with an advanced solid tumor such as melanoma, head and neck, liver or kidney cancer.

The V gene is TRBV18, the J gene TRBJ2-7; unclear D gene. V was clipped by 4 bases and J by 3 bases, with 13 bases between them. CDR1 KGHSH and CDR2 LQKENI come from the germline V gene. The length of the CDR3 is 14 residues. As DNA, the CDR3 is TGTGCCAGCTCACAGGGTCGCCTACTCTACGAGCAGTACTTC. Its translation: CASSQGRLLYEQYF.

V gene TRBV27 combines with J gene TRBJ2-1; 7 positions agree with TRBD2. The V gene end was trimmed by 2 bases and the J gene end by 5 bases; junction bases not matched to a gene: 6. From germline, CDR1 is MNHEY and CDR2 SMNVEV (reference sequence). The CDR3 loop spans 15 amino acids. CDR3 loop: CASSLGAGKHNEQFF. CDR3 coding DNA: TGTGCCAGCAGTTTAGGAGCGGGGAAGCACAATGAGCAGTTCTTC.

This chain connects TRBV27 to TRBJ2-7; D perhaps matches TRBD2 (5 bases). Germline V lookup: CDR1 MNHEY, CDR2 SMNVEV (reference sequence). The CDR3 runs to 14 residues. The V end lost 6 bases, the J end lost 6 bases, and 18 bases lay between the germline ends. For the CDR3, the DNA is TGTGCCAGCAGGGCCCGGGGTCGCCTAACCGAGCAGTACTTC. This sequence encodes CASRARGRLTEQYF.

This chain joins TRBV5-1 and TRBJ1-4, with D perhaps matching TRBD1 (5 bases). The germline V and J ends were trimmed by 0 bases and 15 bases, with 12 bases remaining between them. The length of the CDR3 is 12 residues. Germline CDR1 is SGHRS and CDR2 is YFSETQ. The CDR3 spells CASSLGGTRMFF. In DNA form, the CDR3 reads TGCGCCAGCAGCTTGGGAGGGACGCGAATGTTTTTT. Filled out from reference TRBV5-1 and TRBJ1-4, the complete variable domain reads KAGVTQTPRYLIKTRGQQVTLSCSPISGHRSVSWYQQTPGQGLQFLFEYFSETQRNKGNFPGRFSGRQFSNSRSEMNVSTLELGDSALYLCASSLGGTRMFFGSGTQLSVL.

This chain links TRBV6-5 with TRBJ2-7; a weak D match, TRBD1 (6 bases). V was shortened by 6 bases and J by 7 bases, with 19 bases between the two germline ends. The CDR3 loop spans 14 amino acids. Germline loops: CDR1 MNHEY, CDR2 SVGAGI. The CDR3 region has the DNA TGTGCCAGCAGCCGAGCGAACAGGGCAGGGGAGCAGTACTTC. Amino acids: CASSRANRAGEQYF.

This clone was seen just once. V is TRBV15 and J is TRBJ2-7, with 9 bases identical to TRBD2. CDR1 is LNHNV and CDR2 is YYDKDF in the germline V gene (reference sequence). V was clipped by 4 bases and J by 2 bases; unmatched bases: 3. The CDR3 sequence is 14 residues long. The CDR3 region is CATSTSGIPYEQYF. In DNA, the CDR3 is TGTGCCACCAGCACTAGCGGGATTCCCTACGAGCAGTACTTC.

The J gene is TRBJ2-5, the V gene TRBV13, with D possibly TRBD1 on 5 matching bases. CDR1 and CDR2 (germline): PRHDT, FYEKMQ (reference sequence). The germline V and J ends were trimmed by 2 bases and 1 base, with 11 bases remaining between them. CDR3 length: 15 amino acids. The CDR3 loop reads CASSLPGATQETQYF. CDR3 coding DNA: TGTGCCAGCAGCTTACCTGGGGCGACCCAAGAGACCCAGTACTTC.

This sequence joins TRBV7-3 and TRBJ2-3; TRBD2 matches 10 bases. Germline trimming cut 5 bases from V and 2 bases from J; bases unmatched to any gene: 4. This CDR3 region has 15 residues. Germline assignment: CDR1 SGHTA and CDR2 FQGTGA. CDR3 protein: CASSRTSGSTDTQYF. DNA for the CDR3: TGTGCCAGCAGCCGGACTAGCGGTTCCACAGATACGCAGTATTTT.

V is TRBV11-2 and J is TRBJ1-1; D remains ambiguous. Germline V gene data show CDR1 as SGHAT and CDR2 as FQNNGV. V was pared by 2 bases and J by 1 base, with 8 bases between. This CDR3 has 14 amino acids. The CDR3 DNA follows: TGTGCCAGCAGCTTACTCGGGCAGAACACTGAAGCTTTCTTT. This translates into CASSLLGQNTEAFF.

J is TRBJ2-1 and V is TRBV10-3; 13 bases are a match to TRBD2. J gave up 8 bases and V 2 bases, and 6 bases lay outside the gene matches. The CDR3 covers 16 residues. Germline loops: CDR1 ENHRY, CDR2 SYGVKD. The CDR3 sequence is CAISEITSGRAHEQFF. The CDR3 DNA reads TGTGCCATCAGTGAGATCACTAGCGGGAGGGCCCATGAGCAGTTCTTC.

The chain links TRBV18 to TRBJ2-7; D gene ambiguous. Trimming cost V 1 base and J 6 bases, with 7 bases left between them. The CDR3 has 12 residues. The germline CDR1 and CDR2 sequences are KGHSH and LQKENI. The CDR3 is CASSPRGGEQYF. As DNA, the CDR3 is TGTGCCAGCTCACCACGGGGTGGCGAGCAGTACTTC.

In this sample, this clone turned up once. This chain links TRBV6-5 with TRBJ2-1; D not resolved. The CDR3 spans 11 residues. V shed 0 bases and J shed 10 bases, with 4 bases lying between them. CDR1 is MNHEY, CDR2 SVGAGI, per germline. The CDR3 sequence is CASSYSGEQFF. For the CDR3, the DNA is TGTGCCAGCAGTTACTCGGGAGAGCAGTTCTTC.

The genes are TRBV2 and TRBJ2-7, with 11 positions matching TRBD1. V lost 6 bases and J lost 5; bases outside the gene matches: 6. CDR1 and CDR2 from the germline V gene are SNHLY and FYNNEI. This CDR3 has 14 amino acids. The CDR3 nucleotides read TGTGCCAGCAGACCGGGACAGGGGGTCCACGAGCAGTACTTC. It specifies CASRPGQGVHEQYF. Full variable domain (remainder filled in from reference TRBV2 and TRBJ2-7): EPEVTQTPSHQVTQMGQEVILRCVPISNHLYFYWYRQILGQKVEFLVSFYNNEISEKSEIFDDQFSVERPDGSNFTLKIRSTKLEDSAMYFCASRPGQGVHEQYFGPGTRLTVT.

The chain employs TRBV18 and TRBJ2-1; TRBD1 might be the D (6 bases). The V end lost 3 bases, the J end lost 6 bases, and 15 bases lay between the germline ends. The CDR3 is 15 amino acids. Germline-derived CDR1 and CDR2 are KGHSH and LQKENI. The CDR3 region is CASSPQGTVINEQFF. The DNA of the CDR3 is TGTGCCAGCTCACCCCAGGGGACGGTTATCAATGAGCAGTTCTTC.